These T cell receptor beta chains were read from a single sample in a study of T cells in Graves' hyperthyroidism and ophthalmopathy. From the multiplex PCR reads, TCRdb called clonotypes with MiXCR, one entry per CDR3 protein. The profile shows about 250,000 distinct CDR3 sequences, 22% of them singletons. The specimen was blood. These receptors all come from a man between 25 and 39 years old with Graves' ophthalmopathy. The CDR3 runs from the conserved cysteine through the conserved F or W. D genes are given only for firm matches. Only some rows state a clone size, as once, few, many or a class for expanded clones.

v_call	d_call	clone_size	j_call	cdr3_aa	cdr3_nt
TRBV11-1	TRBD1	many	TRBJ2-5	CASSQGVEETQYF	TGTGCCAGCAGCCAGGGGGTAGAGGAGACCCAGTACTTC
TRBV11-2	TRBD1	.	TRBJ2-7	CASNSGTGLYEQYF	TGTGCCAGCAACTCAGGGACAGGGCTATACGAGCAGTACTTC
TRBV28	TRBD2	many	TRBJ2-7	CASSSTSGRTYEQYF	TGTGCCAGCAGTTCCACTAGCGGGAGGACCTACGAGCAGTACTTC
TRBV2	.	few	TRBJ2-7	CASSELLLEQYF	TGTGCCAGCAGTGAACTCCTCTTGGAGCAGTACTTC
TRBV5-1	TRBD2	few	TRBJ2-2	CASSLLSGRNTGELFF	TGCGCCAGCAGCTTGCTAAGCGGGAGAAACACCGGGGAGCTGTTTTTT
TRBV10-1	.	.	TRBJ1-1	CASSETIGEAFF	TGCGCCAGCAGTGAGACGATCGGGGAAGCTTTCTTT
TRBV5-1	TRBD1	.	TRBJ2-7	CASSSTLGQASSYEQYF	TGCGCCAGCAGCTCCACCCTAGGACAGGCGAGCTCCTACGAGCAGTACTTC
TRBV11-3	.	many	TRBJ2-3	CASRIQGGSSDTQYF	TGTGCCAGCAGGATTCAGGGGGGGAGTTCGGATACGCAGTATTTT
TRBV5-1	TRBD1	.	TRBJ2-5	CASSSGQGGTEDPQYF	TGCGCCAGCAGCAGCGGACAGGGGGGGACTGAAGATCCCCAGTACTTC
TRBV20-1	.	many	TRBJ2-1	CSAREVGTYNEQFF	TGCAGTGCTAGAGAGGTCGGAACCTACAATGAGCAGTTCTTC
TRBV4-2	.	.	TRBJ2-2	CASSQEAGELTGELFF	TGTGCCAGCAGCCAAGAGGCAGGGGAACTCACCGGGGAGCTGTTTTTT
TRBV2	.	.	TRBJ2-1	CASSPKVEQFF	TGTGCCAGCAGTCCGAAGGTTGAGCAGTTCTTC
TRBV27	TRBD1	many	TRBJ1-1	CASSWTGDTEAFF	TGTGCCAGCAGTTGGACAGGGGACACTGAAGCTTTCTTT
TRBV2	.	many	TRBJ1-2	CASVRESDYGYTF	TGTGCCAGCGTCAGGGAGTCGGACTATGGCTACACCTTC
TRBV3-1	.	.	TRBJ2-1	CASSFEGSDEQFF	TGTGCCAGCAGCTTCGAGGGGTCCGATGAGCAGTTCTTC
TRBV4-2	TRBD2	few	TRBJ2-7	CASSRQGTRYGYEQYF	TGTGCCAGCAGCCGGCAGGGGACTAGATACGGCTACGAGCAGTACTTC
TRBV20-1	.	.	TRBJ2-7	CRVPPPPGISYEQYF	TGCAGGGTGCCCCCCCCCCCGGGGATCAGCTACGAGCAGTACTTC
TRBV7-2	TRBD2	many	TRBJ2-1	CASSLFLGGGQFF	TGTGCCAGCAGCTTATTCCTCGGGGGGGGGCAGTTCTTC
TRBV29-1	.	.	TRBJ1-1	CSSAGGGNTEAFF	TGCAGCTCCGCGGGGGGGGGTAACACTGAAGCTTTCTTT
TRBV15	TRBD1	.	TRBJ1-5	CATSRYDRGSQPQHF	TGTGCCACCAGCAGATATGACAGGGGGAGTCAGCCCCAGCATTTT
TRBV12-3/TRBV12-4	TRBD2	many	TRBJ2-7	CASSGRALYEQYF	TGTGCCAGCAGCGGGAGGGCTCTCTACGAGCAGTACTTC
TRBV30	.	few	TRBJ1-4	CAWRTLGANNEKLFF	TGTGCCTGGAGGACCCTGGGAGCGAATAATGAAAAACTGTTTTTT
TRBV5-5	TRBD2	.	TRBJ2-1	CASSPELGLAGQRGYNEQFF	TGTGCCAGCTCACCGGAGTTGGGACTAGCGGGACAGAGGGGGTACAATGAGCAGTTCTTC
TRBV6-2/TRBV6-3	.	.	TRBJ2-5	CASSPNYRARNDF	TGTGCCAGCAGCCCCAATTATAGAGCACGGAATGACTTC
TRBV2	.	many	TRBJ2-1	CASSFRDGSYNEQFF	TGTGCCAGCAGCTTCAGGGACGGCTCCTACAATGAGCAGTTCTTC
TRBV12-3/TRBV12-4	TRBD2	.	TRBJ2-3	CASSSEKVGRGDTQYF	TGTGCCAGCAGTTCGGAAAAGGTCGGGAGGGGGGATACGCAGTATTTT
TRBV10-2	TRBD1	.	TRBJ2-7	CASSPRDRGDEQYF	TGCGCCAGCAGTCCCCGGGACAGGGGGGACGAGCAGTACTTC
TRBV11-2	.	few	TRBJ2-1	CASRKGGLPIVNEQFF	TGTGCCAGCAGAAAAGGGGGACTACCTATTGTAAATGAGCAGTTCTTC
TRBV2	.	few	TRBJ2-1	CASKPLSGRRYNEQFF	TGTGCCAGCAAACCTCTCAGCGGCCGAAGATACAATGAGCAGTTCTTC
TRBV9	TRBD1	few	TRBJ1-1	CASSVGGQGVTEAFF	TGTGCCAGCAGCGTAGGGGGACAGGGGGTGACTGAAGCTTTCTTT
TRBV20-1	TRBD2	.	TRBJ2-3	CSASKTSGRLSTDTQYF	TGCAGTGCTAGCAAAACGAGCGGGAGGCTCAGCACAGATACGCAGTATTTT
TRBV7-6	TRBD1	few	TRBJ1-6	CASSLGAGGGTSPLHF	TGTGCCAGCAGCTTAGGGGCAGGGGGTGGGACTTCACCCCTCCACTTT
TRBV20-1	TRBD1	many	TRBJ1-1	CSANPGQGTVQAFF	TGCAGTGCTAACCCGGGACAGGGGACTGTGCAAGCTTTCTTT
TRBV5-1	TRBD2	few	TRBJ2-3	CASRVTSEDTQYF	TGCGCCAGCAGGGTAACTAGCGAGGATACGCAGTATTTT
TRBV7-9	.	.	TRBJ2-3	CASSPSGGGTDTQYF	TGTGCCAGCAGCCCCTCGGGTGGCGGCACAGATACGCAGTATTTT
TRBV5-6	TRBD1	few	TRBJ1-2	CASSLGETGGRGYTF	TGTGCCAGCAGCTTGGGTGAGACAGGGGGCCGTGGCTACACCTTC
TRBV28	.	.	TRBJ1-1	CASSLKVGKAFF	TGTGCCAGCAGTTTAAAGGTTGGGAAAGCTTTCTTT